This paragraph covers one T cell receptor (beta chain) sequence. The antigen remains unidentified. The authors took one heparinised blood draw, averaging about 120 mL, from each donor. This sample stems from a study of beta chain features in type 1 diabetes. Study-level findings and limits: Highly expressing activated T cells could be over-counted with a cDNA template. TCRB CDR3s were moderately but significantly shorter in Type 1 diabetes patients in all four CD4+ subsets. More deletions and fewer insertions at VDJ junctions were found in patients with type 1 diabetes.

Expressed TCRB transcripts got sequenced, as all isolated RNA was reverse transcribed. The assay was immunoSEQ multiplex PCR, and TCRdb's table has in-frame clones only and misses some. The sample includes around 690,000 clones, roughly 12% of them seen just once. Germline loops: CDR1 SEHNR, CDR2 FQNEAQ (reference sequence). V trimming: 5 bases; J trimming: 6 bases; junction bases outside the gene matches: 13. This CDR3 contains 15 residues. V is TRBV7-9 and J is TRBJ2-7; TRBD1 aligns across 7 bases. Sequencing used naive CD4+ T cells from blood. This clonotype was obtained from a man younger than 45 with type 1 diabetes. CDR3 residues: CASSTWDSRGPEQYF. In nucleotides, the CDR3 is TGTGCCAGCAGCACCTGGGACAGTAGGGGGCCCGAGCAGTACTTC.